A single sample gave rise to the 12 T cell receptor beta chains below, sequenced in a study of T cell responses to AZD1222 COVID-19 vaccine (dated by TCRdb to about 2021). Library generation was performed with the immunoSEQ multiplex PCR assay. Entries here come from immuneACCESS through TCRdb and include only in-frame sequences with V and J called. Some clones fail to appear in such tables; in the studies checked, an unresolved V gene covers under half of the shortfall, and the cause of the remainder is unknown. The sample includes over 130,000 clones, with almost 95% observed a single time. About 3.7% of the sample is held by the ten biggest clonotypes. The time point label here, explained by the study, means: about 28 days (+/-7) after the second vaccine dose. Sequenced material: peripheral blood, taken 28 days after the second AZD1222 dose. The receptors were gathered from an adult who received the AZD1222 COVID-19 vaccine.

The chain has TRBV7-2 and TRBJ1-4; unclear D gene. This CDR3 is 15 amino acids long. CDR1 is SGHTA and CDR2 is FQGNSA in the germline V gene. Trimming removed 1 base from V and 5 bases from J, with 11 bases in between. CDR3 DNA sequence: TGTGCCAGCAGCTTAGTAGGGAGCCTAAATGAAAAACTGTTTTTT. It is translated as CASSLVGSLNEKLFF.

A single count supports this clone. This chain joins TRBV5-1 and TRBJ2-1; 8 nucleotides match TRBD2. V shed 4 bases, J shed 0 bases, and the junction held 9 bases outside the gene matches. This CDR3 contains 17 residues. The germline V gene encodes CDR1 SGHRS and CDR2 YFSETQ. This chain's CDR3 is CASSPRTSRTSYNEQFF. The CDR3 DNA follows: TGCGCCAGCAGCCCCAGGACTAGCCGAACCTCCTACAATGAGCAGTTCTTC.

The table lists this clone with a count of one. This chain uses TRBV28 with TRBJ2-7; TRBD1 matches 7 bases. V lost 5 bases to trimming and J lost 1 base; unmatched junction nucleotides: 11. In germline, CDR1 is MDHEN, CDR2 SYDVKM. This CDR3 has 16 residues. CDR3 bases: TGTGCCAGCAGTCTCGGGACACAGGGGCCATCCTACGAGCAGTACTTC. It specifies CASSLGTQGPSYEQYF. Full variable domain (outside the CDR3, taken from reference TRBV28 and TRBJ2-7): DVKVTQSSRYLVKRTGEKVFLECVQDMDHENMFWYRQDPGLGLRLIYFSYDVKMKEKGDIPEGYSVSREKKERFSLILESASTNQTSMYLCASSLGTQGPSYEQYFGPGTRLTVT.

V usage is TRBV6-2 or TRBV6-3 and J usage is TRBJ1-2; tentative D call: TRBD1 (6 bases). Trimming shortened V by 6 bases and J by 2 bases, and 10 bases separated the two germline ends. CDR1 MNHEY and CDR2 SVGEGT come from the germline V gene. The CDR3 extends over 13 amino acids. The DNA of the CDR3 is TGTGCCAGCAGCAGACAGGCGAACTATGGCTACACCTTC. Residues: CASSRQANYGYTF.

The chain recombines TRBV10-2 with TRBJ2-5, with TRBD1 as a possible D gene (6 bases). The V gene's germline CDR1 is WSHSY and CDR2 SAAADI. V gave up 6 bases and J gave up 5 bases, with 13 bases separating them. The CDR3 runs to 13 residues. The CDR3 DNA is TGCGCCAGCAGCGGACAGATCAGGGAGACCCAGTACTTC. This gives the protein CASSGQIRETQYF.

The chain recombines TRBV2 with TRBJ2-3; 9 positions match TRBD2. The trim removed 4 bases at V and 2 bases at J, leaving 4 bases unmatched. Germline CDR1 and CDR2: SNHLY and FYNNEI. The CDR3 contains 15 residues. CDR3 sequence reads: CASSALAGNTDTQYF. The CDR3 coding sequence is TGTGCCAGCAGTGCGCTAGCGGGAAACACAGATACGCAGTATTTT.

The chain is built from TRBV18 and TRBJ2-7; 8 bases fit TRBD1. The CDR3 spans 16 residues. CDR1 is KGHSH and CDR2 is LQKENI in the germline V gene. Trimming cost V 3 bases and J 2 bases; bases outside gene matches: 9. CDR3 protein: CASSPKTGVLTYEQYF. CDR3 bases: TGTGCCAGCTCACCTAAGACAGGGGTTCTGACCTACGAGCAGTACTTC. The entire variable domain, with the rest obtained from reference TRBV18 and TRBJ2-7, is as follows: NAGVMQNPRHLVRRRGQEARLRCSPMKGHSHVYWYRQLPEEGLKFMVYLQKENIIDESGMPKERFSAEFPKEGPSILRIQQVVRGDSAAYFCASSPKTGVLTYEQYFGPGTRLTVT.

The chain recombines TRBV7-9 with TRBJ2-1, with 8 bases fitting TRBD2. This CDR3 region has 15 residues. Germline lookup yields CDR1 SEHNR and CDR2 FQNEAQ (reference sequence). The ends lost 5 bases at V and 4 bases at J; junction bases unmatched: 7. The CDR3 DNA reads as TGTGCCAGCAGCCAGGGCCGGGAGGGGTACAATGAGCAGTTCTTC. It codes for CASSQGREGYNEQFF.

V and J are TRBV6-6 and TRBJ2-1, with 8 bases that match TRBD2. Germline-derived CDR1 and CDR2 are MNHNY and SVGAGI (reference sequence). The CDR3 consists of 15 residues. Trimming cost V 2 bases and J 7 bases; bases outside gene matches: 7. The CDR3 DNA reads as TGTGCCAGCAGTTACGGGCAGCGGGAGCGAAATGAGCAGTTCTTC. It translates to CASSYGQRERNEQFF.

The V and J genes are TRBV5-1 and TRBJ2-1, with a weak D call TRBD2 (5 bases). Germline-derived CDR1 and CDR2 are SGHRS and YFSETQ. Trimming stripped 0 bases from V and 6 bases from J, with 16 bases between. The CDR3 totals 16 residues. This chain's CDR3 is CASSLGGGSAGNEQFF. The CDR3 region has the DNA TGCGCCAGCAGCTTGGGTGGTGGGAGCGCTGGCAATGAGCAGTTCTTC.

CDR3 DNA sequence: TGTGCCAGTAGTATCAAAGGGACTAGCGGGAGGAAGACCGGGGAGCTGTTTTTT. It specifies CASSIKGTSGRKTGELFF. This rearrangement joins TRBV19 to TRBJ2-2; 15 bases line up with TRBD2. CDR1 and CDR2 from the germline V gene are LNHDA and SQIVND (reference sequence). Trimming cost V 3 bases and J 5 bases; bases outside gene matches: 7. The CDR3 runs 18 residues.

The chain recombines TRBV15 with TRBJ1-4; TRBD1 might be the D (6 bases). This CDR3 has 14 residues. Germline CDR1 reads LNHNV; CDR2 reads YYDKDF (reference sequence). With 5 bases removed from V and 4 bases from J, the gap between germline ends came to 11 bases. CDR3 amino acids: CATSGGQFNEKLFF. CDR3 DNA sequence: TGTGCCACCAGCGGCGGACAGTTTAATGAAAAACTGTTTTTT.